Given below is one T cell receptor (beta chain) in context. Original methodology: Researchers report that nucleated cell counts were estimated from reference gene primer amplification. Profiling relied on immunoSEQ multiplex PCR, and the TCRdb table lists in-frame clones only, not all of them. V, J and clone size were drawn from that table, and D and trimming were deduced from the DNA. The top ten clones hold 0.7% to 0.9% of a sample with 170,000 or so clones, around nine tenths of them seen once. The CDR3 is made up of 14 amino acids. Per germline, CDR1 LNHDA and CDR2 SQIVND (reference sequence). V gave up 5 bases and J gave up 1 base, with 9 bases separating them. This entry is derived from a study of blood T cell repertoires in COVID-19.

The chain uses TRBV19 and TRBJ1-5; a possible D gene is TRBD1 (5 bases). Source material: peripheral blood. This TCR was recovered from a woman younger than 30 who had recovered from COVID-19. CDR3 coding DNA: TGTGCCAGTAGTTGGCAGGGAAGCAATCAGCCCCAGCATTTT. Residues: CASSWQGSNQPQHF.